The entry below gives a single TCR beta chain sequence along with its context. Libraries were prepared by immunoSEQ multiplex PCR; TCRdb keeps only in-frame clonotypes and omits some of them. Of around 140,000 clones detected, under 90% appear once; the ten largest clones hold 3.5%. This entry belongs to a study of blood T cell repertoires in COVID-19. On the study more broadly: T cells, B-cell-depleted T cells, or PBMCs provided the cDNA or gDNA that served as material.

Germline V gene data show CDR1 as LNHNV and CDR2 as YYDKDF (reference sequence). CDR3 length: 13 amino acids. Trimming shortened V by 9 bases and J by 1 base, and 10 bases separated the two germline ends. The chain uses TRBV15 and TRBJ2-1; D call uncertain. The sequencing input was peripheral blood. The receptor's source is a man between 65 and 80 years old who had recovered from COVID-19. The CDR3 DNA reads TGTGCCACATGGGCACAGTCCTACAATGAGCAGTTCTTC. Protein: CATWAQSYNEQFF.